A selection of T cell receptor beta chains follows, all from one sample in a study of blood T cell repertoires in COVID-19. Data came from immunoSEQ multiplex PCR; TCRdb stores just in-frame clones and leaves some out. The data hold about 160,000 clones, with 80% observed a single time. Sequenced input: PBMCs or T cells enriched from blood (not recorded which). These receptors originate from a middle-aged man who had recovered from COVID-19. Each CDR3 is given with its conserved first and last residue. The D gene is left open where the match is weak. Expanded clones get a size class; other rows say once, few or many, or leave the size out.

clone_size	cdr3_length	j_call	v_call	d_call	cdr3_aa	cdr3_nt
.	12	TRBJ2-2	TRBV7-3	TRBD2	CASRAGAGELFF	TGTGCCAGCAGGGCGGGGGCCGGGGAGCTGTTTTTT
.	15	TRBJ2-5	TRBV6-5	.	CASSYSERSQETQYF	TGTGCCAGCAGTTACTCGGAGCGATCCCAAGAGACCCAGTACTTC
.	12	TRBJ2-1	TRBV25-1	.	CASAGSGNEQFF	TGTGCCAGCGCAGGGTCAGGCAATGAGCAGTTCTTC
.	16	TRBJ1-3	TRBV5-1	.	CASSPGSVSSGNTIYF	TGCGCCAGCAGCCCCGGGTCGGTGAGCTCTGGAAACACCATATATTTT
.	15	TRBJ2-5	TRBV5-6	.	CASSLAAAHQETQYF	TGTGCCAGCAGCTTGGCCGCGGCCCACCAAGAGACCCAGTACTTC
few	13	TRBJ2-3	TRBV5-5	.	CASSAQPPDTQYF	TGTGCCAGCAGCGCACAACCCCCAGATACGCAGTATTTT
.	11	TRBJ1-2	TRBV6-1	.	CASSTQLGYTF	TGTGCCAGCAGTACCCAGTTGGGCTACACCTTC
once	13	TRBJ1-1	TRBV7-8	.	CASSLLANTEAFF	TGTGCCAGCAGCTTGTTGGCGAACACTGAAGCTTTCTTT
.	14	TRBJ1-2	TRBV24-1	TRBD1	CATSDRGQVHGYTF	TGTGCCACCAGTGACCGCGGACAGGTTCATGGCTACACCTTC
.	16	TRBJ2-5	TRBV5-1	TRBD2	CASSPGTSGYVGAQYF	TGCGCCAGCAGCCCCGGGACTAGCGGCTACGTTGGGGCCCAGTACTTC
.	18	TRBJ2-5	TRBV6-6	TRBD2	CASIRTSGGLNGKETQYF	TGTGCCAGCATTCGGACTAGCGGGGGCCTTAACGGGAAAGAGACCCAGTACTTC
.	13	TRBJ1-2	TRBV13	.	CASTTGLSYGYTF	TGTGCCAGCACGACAGGTCTCTCCTATGGCTACACCTTC
.	16	TRBJ1-1	TRBV30	.	CAWNRNPGPGGTEAFF	TGTGCCTGGAATCGGAACCCGGGACCGGGGGGGACTGAAGCTTTCTTT
.	15	TRBJ1-1	TRBV5-1	TRBD1	CASSLGDRVGTEAFF	TGCGCCAGCAGCTTGGGGGACAGGGTAGGGACTGAAGCTTTCTTT
.	15	TRBJ1-3	TRBV25-1	.	CASSPSQGTGNTIYF	TGTGCCAGCAGTCCATCCCAGGGGACTGGAAACACCATATATTTT
.	14	TRBJ1-1	TRBV11-2	.	CASSQGRRNTEAFF	TGTGCCAGCAGCCAGGGGCGGAGGAACACTGAAGCTTTCTTT
.	14	TRBJ2-1	TRBV3-1/TRBV3-2	TRBD2	CASRGPGGLNEQFF	TGTGCCAGCAGGGGGCCGGGGGGGCTGAATGAGCAGTTCTTC
.	12	TRBJ2-1	TRBV5-4	.	CASSLGPQEQFF	TGTGCCAGCAGCTTGGGGCCACAGGAGCAGTTCTTC
.	14	TRBJ2-3	TRBV28	.	CASSPGGSTDTQYF	TGTGCCAGCTCGCCGGGCGGGAGCACAGATACGCAGTATTTT
.	14	TRBJ2-5	TRBV3-1/TRBV3-2	TRBD2	CASSQDWLAGGAYF	TGTGCCAGCAGCCAAGATTGGCTAGCGGGGGGCGCCTACTTC
.	19	TRBJ2-5	TRBV27	TRBD2	CASSLSRPRGGRFAETQYF	TGTGCCAGCAGTCTCTCTCGACCGCGGGGGGGCCGATTCGCTGAGACCCAGTACTTC
.	13	TRBJ2-2	TRBV11-3	.	CASSLSTPGELFF	TGTGCCAGCAGCTTAAGCACGCCCGGGGAGCTGTTTTTT
.	13	TRBJ1-1	TRBV18	.	CASSPRADTEAFF	TGTGCCAGCTCACCCAGGGCCGACACTGAAGCTTTCTTT
once	16	TRBJ1-6	TRBV5-4	TRBD1	CASSRTGSPPNSPLHF	TGTGCCAGCAGCAGGACAGGGAGTCCACCTAATTCACCCCTCCACTTT
.	15	TRBJ2-1	TRBV7-9	TRBD2	CASSSPGGGPNEQFF	TGTGCCAGCAGCTCCCCCGGGGGGGGGCCCAATGAGCAGTTCTTC
.	12	TRBJ2-1	TRBV19	TRBD2	CASSRTSGGEFF	TGTGCCAGTAGTAGAACTAGCGGGGGGGAGTTCTTC
.	14	TRBJ2-5	TRBV6-5	.	CASIKRGFGGTQYF	TGTGCCAGCATAAAACGGGGGTTTGGCGGGACCCAGTACTTC
.	16	TRBJ1-3	TRBV10-3	TRBD1	CAISDPTGSSGNTIYF	TGTGCCATCAGTGATCCGACAGGGAGCTCTGGAAACACCATATATTTT
.	17	TRBJ1-2	TRBV27	.	CASSRWQGSSGGYGYTF	TGTGCCAGCAGCCGATGGCAGGGGTCTAGCGGTGGCTATGGCTACACCTTC
.	14	TRBJ2-5	TRBV7-7	TRBD2	CASSRSGTQETQYF	TGTGCCAGCAGCCGTAGCGGGACTCAAGAGACCCAGTACTTC
.	13	TRBJ2-3	TRBV9	.	CASSVGGADTQYF	TGTGCCAGCAGCGTAGGGGGGGCAGATACGCAGTATTTT
many	12	TRBJ1-2	TRBV12-2	.	CASRLGSGHYTF	TGTGCAAGTCGCTTAGGATCCGGTCACTACACCTTC
.	13	TRBJ1-2	TRBV2	.	CASTEDSNYGYTF	TGTGCCAGCACCGAGGACAGCAACTATGGCTACACCTTC
many	16	TRBJ2-1	TRBV19	TRBD2	CASNYRVGGGLGEQFF	TGTGCCAGTAACTATAGGGTCGGGGGGGGCCTTGGTGAGCAGTTCTTC
many	15	TRBJ2-7	TRBV18	TRBD2	CASSPGGTLPGEQYF	TGTGCCAGCTCACCGGGGGGGACCCTCCCAGGCGAGCAGTACTTC
once	14	TRBJ2-3	TRBV11-2	TRBD2	CASSWTSGTDTQYF	TGTGCCAGCAGTTGGACTAGCGGAACAGATACGCAGTATTTT
.	17	TRBJ2-1	TRBV19	TRBD2	CASTNLRAAGGPYEQFF	TGTGCCAGTACCAATTTAAGGGCAGCGGGGGGGCCCTATGAGCAGTTCTTC
.	15	TRBJ1-6	TRBV6-5	TRBD1	CASSSRTGNNSPLHF	TGTGCCAGCAGTTCTAGGACAGGGAATAATTCACCCCTCCACTTT
once	16	TRBJ1-2	TRBV7-6	TRBD1	CASSLTGGDPVYGYTF	TGTGCCAGCAGCTTGACAGGGGGAGACCCGGTCTATGGCTACACCTTC
.	13	TRBJ1-5	TRBV28	.	CASNGGGAQPQHF	TGTGCCAGCAACGGAGGGGGGGCCCAGCCCCAGCATTTT
.	15	TRBJ2-2	TRBV18	.	CASSPREPNTGELFF	TGTGCCAGCTCCCCCCGGGAGCCCAACACCGGGGAGCTGTTTTTT
.	14	TRBJ1-3	TRBV6-1	.	CASSEATNGNTIYF	TGTGCCAGCAGTGAAGCCACAAACGGAAACACCATATATTTT
.	15	TRBJ1-3	TRBV29-1	.	CSVAMRQVSGNTIYF	TGCAGCGTTGCCATGCGACAGGTCTCCGGAAACACCATATATTTT
.	15	TRBJ2-1	TRBV19	.	CASSIGLGSYNEQFF	TGTGCCAGTAGTATAGGACTAGGATCCTACAATGAGCAGTTCTTC
few	15	TRBJ2-5	TRBV19	.	CASSPPAGPQETQYF	TGTGCCAGTAGTCCCCCAGCGGGTCCCCAAGAGACCCAGTACTTC
few	19	TRBJ2-2	TRBV5-1	TRBD2	CASSPPASGGAKNTGELFF	TGCGCCAGCAGCCCCCCGGCTAGCGGGGGGGCCAAGAACACCGGGGAGCTGTTTTTT
.	15	TRBJ1-2	TRBV24-1	.	CATSDLPDPNYGYTF	TGTGCCACCAGTGATTTACCAGATCCTAACTATGGCTACACCTTC
.	14	TRBJ1-1	TRBV9	.	CASSAGQRNTEAFF	TGTGCCAGCAGCGCAGGACAGAGGAACACTGAAGCTTTCTTT
.	15	TRBJ2-1	TRBV27	.	CASSLASVGLNEQFF	TGTGCCAGCAGTCTGGCTAGCGTTGGATTGAATGAGCAGTTCTTC
.	14	TRBJ1-1	TRBV5-8	.	CASSWRRTNTEAFF	TGTGCCAGCAGCTGGAGACGGACTAACACTGAAGCTTTCTTT
.	14	TRBJ1-5	TRBV3-1/TRBV3-2	.	CASSPSGGNQPQHF	TGTGCCAGCAGCCCGTCCGGGGGCAATCAGCCCCAGCATTTT
.	14	TRBJ2-1	TRBV5-1	.	CASSRGAGNNEQFF	TGCGCCAGCAGCCGCGGGGCGGGGAACAATGAGCAGTTCTTC
.	13	TRBJ1-1	TRBV9	.	CASSPRPYTEAFF	TGTGCCAGCAGCCCGAGGCCCTACACTGAAGCTTTCTTT
few	13	TRBJ1-2	TRBV30	.	CAWRHTVYYGYTF	TGTGCCTGGAGACACACAGTTTACTATGGCTACACCTTC